One and the same sample provided the 32 T cell receptor beta chains below, sequenced in a study of blood T cell repertoires in COVID-19. TCRdb's table, derived via immunoSEQ multiplex PCR, lists solely in-frame clones and lacks some. The table lists approximately 170,000 clones, 84% of them singletons. The sample was PBMCs or T cells enriched from blood (not recorded which). These receptors originate from a woman between 45 and 65 years old who had recovered from COVID-19.

This clone was detected a few times. The chain couples TRBV29-1 to TRBJ1-2; a possible D gene is TRBD1 (6 bases). Germline CDR1 reads SQVTM; CDR2 reads ANQGSEA. The CDR3 totals 11 residues. V lost 4 bases and J 4 bases, leaving 7 bases between the germline ends. The DNA for the CDR3 is TGCAGCGTTGGAGGGGGCTATGGCTACACCTTC. Translation: CSVGGGYGYTF. Based on the CDR3 plus reference TRBV29-1 and TRBJ1-2, the full variable domain is SAVISQKPSRDICQRGTSLTIQCQVDSQVTMMFWYRQQPGQSLTLIATANQGSEATYESGFVIDKFPISRPNLTFSTLTVSNMSPEDSSIYLCSVGGGYGYTFGSGTRLTVV.

The chain's CDR3 is CASRNRDRGKTGYTF. The CDR3 region has the DNA TGTGCCAGCAGGAACCGGGACAGGGGAAAGACCGGCTACACCTTC. This chain joins TRBV6-5 and TRBJ1-2; 10 nucleotides match TRBD1. V was clipped by 6 bases and J by 8 bases; unmatched bases: 12. This CDR3 has 15 residues. CDR1 and CDR2 from the germline V gene are MNHEY and SVGAGI.

This clone came up a few times. The chain links TRBV19 to TRBJ1-4, with 8 bases identical to TRBD1. The CDR3 consists of 15 residues. Germline trimming cut 6 bases from V and 0 bases from J; bases unmatched to any gene: 3. Germline loops: CDR1 LNHDA, CDR2 SQIVND (reference sequence). The CDR3 nucleotides are TGTGCCAGTAGGGGACAGGATGCAACTAATGAAAAACTGTTTTTT. It encodes CASRGQDATNEKLFF.

This chain connects TRBV10-3 to TRBJ1-1, with 7 bases matching TRBD1. V lost 6 bases, J lost 1 base, and 5 bases stayed unmatched. Germline V lookup: CDR1 ENHRY, CDR2 SYGVKD. The CDR3 loop spans 14 amino acids. CDR3 sequence reads: CAIRGTAANTEAFF. The CDR3 nucleotides are TGTGCCATCAGGGGGACAGCCGCGAACACTGAAGCTTTCTTT.

This chain joins TRBV6-5 and TRBJ2-7; 9 nucleotides match TRBD1. V lost 6 bases to trimming and J lost 4 bases; unmatched junction nucleotides: 10. Germline lookup yields CDR1 MNHEY and CDR2 SVGAGI. This CDR3 has 15 residues. For the CDR3, the DNA is TGTGCCAGCAGGTCACAGGGGGCTTCATCATACGAGCAGTACTTC. This sequence encodes CASRSQGASSYEQYF.

This clone was observed many times. The CDR3 sequence is CASSLQGEQYF. CDR3 DNA: TGTGCCAGCAGTCTTCAGGGTGAGCAGTACTTC. V usage is TRBV12-3 or TRBV12-4 and J usage is TRBJ2-7, with TRBD1 as a possible D gene (5 bases). V was shortened by 5 bases and J by 7 bases, with 9 bases between the two germline ends. The CDR3 consists of 11 residues.

The chain links TRBV7-9 to TRBJ2-5; no definite D call. The V gene lost 4 bases and the J gene lost 0 bases, with 3 bases spanning the gap. Germline values: CDR1 SEHNR, CDR2 FQNEAQ (reference sequence). CDR3 size: 12 residues. The CDR3 DNA reads TGTGCCAGCAGCTCGTACCAAGAGACCCAGTACTTC. This sequence encodes CASSSYQETQYF.

This clone was observed a few times. The chain employs TRBV29-1 and TRBJ2-2, with TRBD2 identical over 9 bases. CDR1 is SQVTM and CDR2 is ANQGSEA in the germline V gene. V was clipped by 4 bases and J by 6 bases; unmatched bases: 9. This CDR3 is 15 amino acids long. CDR3 residues: CSVGASGTWPGELFF. CDR3 coding DNA: TGCAGCGTTGGGGCTAGCGGGACGTGGCCCGGGGAGCTGTTTTTT.

The chain employs TRBV6-5 and TRBJ1-2; D unresolved. V dropped 11 bases and J dropped 8 bases, with 15 bases sitting between them. The CDR3 covers 11 residues. Germline CDR1 is MNHEY and CDR2 is SVGAGI. CDR3 DNA: TGTGCCGCTTGGCGGGCCGGGGGCTACACCTTC. This encodes CAAWRAGGYTF.

This clone was recorded a few times. The chain carries TRBV7-8 and TRBJ1-2; possibly TRBD1 for D (5 bases). This CDR3 spans 14 amino acids. V lost 5 bases and J 6 bases, leaving 16 bases between the germline ends. Germline CDR1 SGHVS, CDR2 FQNEAQ. The CDR3 sequence: CASSVSGRVDGYTF. CDR3 coding DNA: TGTGCCAGCAGCGTTAGTGGCAGGGTGGATGGCTACACCTTC. Filled out from reference TRBV7-8 and TRBJ1-2, the complete variable domain reads GAGVSQSPRYKVAKRGQDVALRCDPISGHVSLFWYQQALGQGPEFLTYFQNEAQLDKSGLPSDRFFAERPEGSVSTLKIQRTQQEDSAVYLCASSVSGRVDGYTFGSGTRLTVV.

The chain uses TRBV28 and TRBJ2-3; D may be TRBD2 (6 bases). V lost 4 bases and J 4 bases, leaving 12 bases between the germline ends. The germline V gene has CDR1 MDHEN and CDR2 SYDVKM. This CDR3 has 14 amino acids. CDR3 in amino acids: CASSSGLTPDTQYF. The CDR3 coding sequence is TGTGCCAGCAGTTCCGGACTAACGCCAGATACGCAGTATTTT. Full variable domain (rest looked up from reference TRBV28 and TRBJ2-3): DVKVTQSSRYLVKRTGEKVFLECVQDMDHENMFWYRQDPGLGLRLIYFSYDVKMKEKGDIPEGYSVSREKKERFSLILESASTNQTSMYLCASSSGLTPDTQYFGPGTRLTVL.

This clone has just one count. V usage is TRBV27 and J usage is TRBJ2-7; TRBD2 agrees at 13 bases. V shed 1 base, J shed 5 bases, and the junction held 2 bases outside the gene matches. The V gene's germline CDR1 is MNHEY and CDR2 SMNVEV (reference sequence). CDR3 length: 15 residues. The CDR3 bases are TGTGCCAGCAGTTTATATGGGACTAGCGGGAACGAGCAGTACTTC. Amino acid sequence: CASSLYGTSGNEQYF.

This chain uses TRBV27 with TRBJ2-3; TRBD2 matches 10 bases. The V segment lost 6 bases and the J segment 7 bases; nucleotides outside the gene matches: 7. Germline V gives CDR1 MNHEY, CDR2 SMNVEV (reference sequence). CDR3 length: 14 residues. DNA of the CDR3: TGTGCCAGCAGCCTCGGGACTAGCGCTTATACGCAGTATTTT. It encodes CASSLGTSAYTQYF.

The V and J genes are TRBV5-1 and TRBJ1-3, with 10 bases fitting TRBD1. J lost 1 base, V lost 2 bases, and 3 bases had no gene match. Germline V lookup: CDR1 SGHRS, CDR2 YFSETQ. The CDR3 sequence is 16 residues long. CDR3 nucleotide sequence: TGCGCCAGCAGCTTTGGGACAGGGGCTTCTGGAAACACCATATATTTT. Translating gives CASSFGTGASGNTIYF.

This clone was seen once. The V call is TRBV27, the J call TRBJ1-5; 9 positions agree with TRBD1. Looked up from germline, CDR1 is MNHEY and CDR2 is SMNVEV (reference sequence). The CDR3 extends over 16 amino acids. V lost 5 bases and J lost 7; bases outside the gene matches: 12. The CDR3 protein is CASSPSTGGVRQPQHF. In DNA, the CDR3 is TGTGCCAGCAGTCCCTCCACAGGGGGCGTCCGGCAGCCCCAGCATTTT.

The chain uses TRBV24-1 and TRBJ2-1; TRBD2 matches 9 bases. This CDR3 has 16 residues. J was trimmed by 2 bases and V by 3 bases; bases with no gene match: 4. Germline CDR1 reads KGHDR; CDR2 reads SFDVKD. The CDR3 bases are TGTGCCACCAGTGATGCTAGCGGGATAACCTACAATGAGCAGTTCTTC. Protein sequence: CATSDASGITYNEQFF.

The chain combines TRBV2 with TRBJ1-5; 7 positions agree with TRBD1. The CDR3 has 15 amino acids. CDR1 is SNHLY, CDR2 FYNNEI, per germline. V dropped 6 bases and J dropped 3; count of bases not matched to a gene: 8. CDR3 in amino acids: CASRAGTVLNQPQHF. CDR3 DNA: TGTGCCAGCAGAGCCGGGACAGTACTCAATCAGCCCCAGCATTTT.

This clone was seen just once. This chain joins TRBV19 and TRBJ2-3; D remains ambiguous. CDR1 is LNHDA and CDR2 is SQIVND in the germline V gene (reference sequence). The V end was cut by 3 bases, the J end by 1 base, with 8 bases between. This CDR3 spans 14 amino acids. As DNA, the CDR3 is TGTGCCAGTAGTATGCCCGAGCGCACAGATACGCAGTATTTT. Its protein is CASSMPERTDTQYF.

V usage is TRBV19 and J usage is TRBJ1-5; 10 nucleotides line up with TRBD1. The V segment lost 7 bases and the J segment 7 bases; nucleotides outside the gene matches: 10. CDR1 is LNHDA and CDR2 is SQIVND in the germline V gene (reference sequence). The CDR3 loop spans 15 amino acids. This CDR3 is CASTRTGGGRQPQHF. The CDR3, as DNA: TGTGCCAGTACAAGGACAGGGGGGGGCCGGCAGCCCCAGCATTTT.

Notes on this clone: The sample holds other DNA sequences that translate to the same CDR3. The V and J genes are TRBV5-1 and TRBJ1-3, with D perhaps TRBD1 (6 bases). In germline, CDR1 is SGHRS, CDR2 YFSETQ. The CDR3 loop spans 14 amino acids. V was pared by 4 bases and J by 2 bases, with 10 bases between. CDR3 protein: CASSEGGPGNTIYF. CDR3 bases: TGCGCCAGCAGCGAAGGGGGTCCTGGAAACACCATATATTTT.

The V gene is TRBV6-1, the J gene TRBJ2-1, with 9 bases matching TRBD2. The junction had 4 bases not matched to a gene; V was cut back by 3 bases and J by 7 bases. In germline, CDR1 is MNHNS, CDR2 SASEGT. This CDR3 is 14 amino acids long. The CDR3 nucleotides read TGTGCCAGCAGTGACAGACTAGCGGAGAATGAGCAGTTCTTC. This codes for CASSDRLAENEQFF.

V usage is TRBV13 and J usage is TRBJ2-7; D unresolved. This CDR3 region has 16 residues. The V and J ends lost 2 bases and 0 bases respectively, with 14 bases between them. Germline lookup yields CDR1 PRHDT and CDR2 FYEKMQ (reference sequence). The CDR3 spells CASSLLSRRSSYEQYF. The CDR3 nucleotides read TGTGCCAGCAGCTTATTGTCCCGGCGGAGCTCCTACGAGCAGTACTTC.

Worth noting for this clone: The sample has other DNA sequences that encode this CDR3 too. The genes are TRBV4-3 and TRBJ2-1, with 7 bases matching TRBD2. Germline lookup yields CDR1 LGHNA and CDR2 YSLEER. This CDR3 is built from 15 residues. V gave up 0 bases and J gave up 1 base; unmatched junction bases: 0. The CDR3 loop reads CASSQEGGSYNEQFF. The DNA for the CDR3 is TGCGCCAGCAGCCAAGAGGGAGGGTCCTACAATGAGCAGTTCTTC.

The sample holds a few counts of this clone. The V call is TRBV11-3, the J call TRBJ1-3; D ambiguous. This CDR3 contains 14 residues. Trimming cost V 1 base and J 3 bases, with 7 bases left between them. Germline V gives CDR1 SGHNT, CDR2 YENEEA. For the CDR3, the DNA is TGTGCCAGCAGCTTAGGGCAGATTGGAAACACCATATATTTT. It encodes CASSLGQIGNTIYF.

The chain couples TRBV19 to TRBJ1-1; 7 bases fit TRBD1. The CDR3 has 16 amino acids. Germline V gene sequence: CDR1 LNHDA, CDR2 SQIVND (reference sequence). Germline trimming cut 5 bases from V and 9 bases from J; bases unmatched to any gene: 18. Here the CDR3 reads CASSEQGIALWGQAFF. The CDR3 DNA follows: TGTGCCAGTAGTGAACAGGGGATTGCCCTTTGGGGCCAAGCTTTCTTT.

CDR3 sequence: CATRRGGPYQPQHF. For the CDR3, the DNA is TGTGCCACCAGGAGGGGGGGACCCTATCAGCCCCAGCATTTT. The chain combines TRBV24-1 with TRBJ1-5; D might be TRBD1 (6 bases). This CDR3 has 14 amino acids. CDR1 KGHDR and CDR2 SFDVKD come from the germline V gene. V gave up 7 bases and J gave up 5 bases, with 14 bases separating them.

The V gene is TRBV27, the J gene TRBJ2-4, with 8 bases matching TRBD1. V lost 4 bases, J lost 9 bases, and 8 bases stayed unmatched. CDR3 length: 14 residues. Germline V gives CDR1 MNHEY, CDR2 SMNVEV (reference sequence). The CDR3 here is CASSSGQGEGIQYF. The CDR3 nucleotides are TGTGCCAGCAGTTCCGGACAGGGTGAGGGCATTCAGTACTTC.

The J gene is TRBJ2-6, the V gene TRBV28; weak D call: TRBD2 (5 bases). Germline V gives CDR1 MDHEN, CDR2 SYDVKM. The CDR3 is 13 amino acids. With 4 bases removed from V and 12 bases from J, the gap between germline ends came to 13 bases. The CDR3 sequence: CASSSGIIGVLTF. CDR3 nucleotides: TGTGCCAGCAGTTCCGGGATCATTGGCGTCCTGACTTTC.

This clone occurred once. V gene TRBV19 combines with J gene TRBJ1-1; 7 bases are shared with TRBD1. Germline CDR1 is LNHDA and CDR2 is SQIVND (reference sequence). Trimming took 7 bases from V and 0 from J; bases not matched to a gene: 8. The CDR3 loop spans 15 amino acids. CDR3 in amino acids: CASKPTGTMNTEAFF. CDR3 nucleotides: TGTGCCAGTAAACCGACAGGGACCATGAACACTGAAGCTTTCTTT.

V usage is TRBV27 and J usage is TRBJ1-4; 7 bases align to TRBD1. CDR1 and CDR2 (germline): MNHEY, SMNVEV (reference sequence). J was trimmed by 8 bases and V by 4 bases; bases with no gene match: 7. The CDR3 spans 14 residues. The CDR3 sequence: CASSSIRQGEKLFF. The DNA for the CDR3 is TGTGCCAGCAGTTCTATTAGACAGGGCGAAAAACTGTTTTTT.

This rearrangement joins TRBV5-1 to TRBJ2-7, with TRBD1 as a possible D gene (5 bases). Germline V CDR1 and CDR2: SGHRS, YFSETQ. Between the trimmed V and J ends, which lost 0 bases and 4 bases, there was a span of 8 bases. The CDR3 is made up of 13 amino acids. The CDR3 spells CASSLAQGYEQYF. The CDR3 nucleotides are TGCGCCAGCAGCTTGGCTCAGGGATACGAGCAGTACTTC.

The CDR3 sequence: CASSLSKRTDTQYF. In nucleotides, the CDR3 is TGCGCCAGCAGCTTGTCAAAGCGGACAGATACGCAGTATTTT. This chain links TRBV5-1 with TRBJ2-3; D is possibly TRBD2 (5 bases). The germline V and J ends were trimmed by 1 base and 3 bases, with 9 bases remaining between them. The CDR3 contains 14 residues. Germline V CDR1 and CDR2: SGHRS, YFSETQ.